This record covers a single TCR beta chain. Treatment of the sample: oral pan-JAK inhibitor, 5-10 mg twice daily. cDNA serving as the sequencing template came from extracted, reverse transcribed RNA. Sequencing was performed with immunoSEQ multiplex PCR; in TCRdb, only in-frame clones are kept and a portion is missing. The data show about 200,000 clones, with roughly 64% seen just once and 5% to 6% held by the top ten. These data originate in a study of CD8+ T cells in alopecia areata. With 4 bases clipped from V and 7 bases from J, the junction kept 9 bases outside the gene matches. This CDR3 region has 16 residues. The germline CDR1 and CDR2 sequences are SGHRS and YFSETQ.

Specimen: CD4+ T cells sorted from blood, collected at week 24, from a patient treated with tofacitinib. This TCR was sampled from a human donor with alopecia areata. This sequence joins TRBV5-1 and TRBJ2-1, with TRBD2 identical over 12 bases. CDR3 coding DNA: TGCGCCAGCAGCCGCGTCACTAGCGGGAGGCCTAATGAGCAGTTCTTC. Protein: CASSRVTSGRPNEQFF.